A selection of T cell receptor beta chains follows, all from one sample in a study of cytomegalovirus exposure and HLA in healthy donors. Profiled with immunoSEQ multiplex PCR; TCRdb holds only in-frame clones, not every one. The table shows under 200,000 clones, with over 75% occurring only once. The material sequenced was PBMCs. These TCRs come from a female donor in good health and CMV-seronegative. Both conserved end residues are part of each CDR3. Fields, in order: D gene, clone size, J gene, V gene, CDR3 protein, CDR3 DNA. D genes are given only for firm matches. Size is omitted from some rows. Given values are once, few, many or a class for expanded clones.

>TRBD1|.|TRBJ1-2|TRBV7-2
CASSLGTGVSGYGYTF
TGTGCCAGCAGCTTAGGGACAGGGGTATCGGGCTATGGCTACACCTTC
>.|.|TRBJ2-5|TRBV5-1
CASSSDSQGETQYF
TGCGCCAGCAGCTCCGACAGTCAGGGGGAGACCCAGTACTTC
>TRBD1|few|TRBJ1-2|TRBV6-1
CASSEGTGLYGYTF
TGTGCCAGCAGTGAAGGGACAGGACTATATGGCTACACCTTC
>TRBD1|.|TRBJ2-5|TRBV10-1
CASILKDRGQGETQYF
TGCGCCAGCATTCTAAAGGACAGGGGGCAAGGTGAGACCCAGTACTTC
>.|few|TRBJ2-3|TRBV30
CAWSVRERDTQYF
TGTGCCTGGAGTGTACGAGAGAGAGATACGCAGTATTTT
>.|.|TRBJ2-7|TRBV30
CAWSIGVAYEQYF
TGTGCCTGGAGTATCGGGGTTGCCTACGAGCAGTACTTC
>TRBD2|once|TRBJ2-7|TRBV6-1
CASSERRTSGEQYF
TGTGCCAGCAGTGAAAGGCGCACTAGCGGGGAGCAGTACTTC
>.|.|TRBJ2-3|TRBV7-2
CASSLVEQDTQYF
TGTGCCAGCAGCTTAGTGGAGCAAGATACGCAGTATTTT
>TRBD1|.|TRBJ2-7|TRBV28
CASSSPGQGIEQYF
TGTGCCAGCAGTTCCCCGGGACAGGGGATCGAGCAGTACTTC
>TRBD2|once|TRBJ2-3|TRBV19
CASSISAGGSTDTQYF
TGTGCCAGTAGTATATCAGCGGGGGGAAGCACAGATACGCAGTATTTT
>.|.|TRBJ2-1|TRBV21-1
CASSKGAGVSNEQFF
TGTGCCAGCAGCAAAGGGGCGGGAGTCAGCAATGAGCAGTTCTTC
>TRBD1|.|TRBJ2-2|TRBV6-1
CAIIQGASNTGELFF
TGTGCCATTATACAGGGGGCCTCGAACACCGGGGAGCTGTTTTTT
>TRBD1|.|TRBJ1-5|TRBV5-1
CASSLEGQGNQPQHF
TGCGCCAGCAGCTTGGAGGGACAGGGTAATCAGCCCCAGCATTTT
>TRBD1|once|TRBJ1-4|TRBV5-1
CASSLLGTGHNEKLFF
TGCGCCAGCAGCTTGCTAGGGACAGGGCATAATGAAAAACTGTTTTTT
>TRBD2|.|TRBJ2-7|TRBV7-2
CASTGTIYEQYF
TGTGCCAGCACCGGGACTATCTACGAGCAGTACTTC
>.|.|TRBJ2-7|TRBV2
CASSEGGELEQYF
TGTGCCAGCAGTGAAGGGGGGGAACTCGAGCAGTACTTC